This paragraph reports one TCR beta chain. Its antigen is unknown. Base qualities are not recorded, but no much larger clone differs from it by a single base. These data come from a study of blood T cells in healthy people across ages (dated by TCRdb to the mid-2010s). Regarding the complete study: In model experiments, template switching captured roughly one uniquely barcoded TCR beta cDNA molecule for every two T cells. Using deep sequencing normalized with unique cDNA molecular identifiers, the study measured how TCR beta repertoire diversity changes with age. The donors were divided into four age groups: young (average around 16 years), middle-aged (approximately 42), aged (under 70) and long-lived (82). To avoid experimental bias, donors of different ages were randomly spread across the sequencing lanes. For two donors (one aged 18 to 29 and one aged 80 or older), the study analyzed two additional independent replicas of 1 million unique cDNA reads from the same blood draw.

The junction shows trimming of 5 bases on V and 7 bases on J, and the gene matches do not reach 11 bases of it. Inclusive of the bounding cysteine and phenylalanine, the CDR3 is 16 residues long. The retained sequence is limited to the CDR3, 48 bases, with the frame set at the first base. The library came from 5' RACE. Sequenced on an Illumina HiSeq 2500. The second PCR ran for roughly 7 to 12 cycles and used a J-beta primer mix along with a sample-barcoded 5' primer. A template-switch 5' adaptor carrying 12 random nucleotides introduced a unique molecular identifier onto each TCR beta cDNA molecule. Each sample yielded at least 3 million CDR3-containing paired-end reads. First-strand cDNA was synthesized from all RNA with the Mint cDNA synthesis kit, primed by a TRBC-specific oligonucleotide. Following uracil-DNA glycosylase treatment, a first 18-cycle PCR with universal primers M1SS and BC2_uni_R was performed on all cDNA. The authors' analysis ran thus. Each sample was normalized by randomly selecting 1 million high-quality reads, each carrying a distinct molecular identifier. Instead of being binned into consensus sequences, reads with shared molecular identifiers were discarded. MiTCR, with a Q25 quality threshold and the strictest error-elimination algorithm, was used for CDR3 identification, clonotype clustering and error correction. A nonparametric unseen species model with Euler transformation was used to estimate a lower bound on total TCR beta diversity. The raw public reads went through TCRdb reprocessing: fastp at Q25, MiXCR clone calling, in-frame beta chains kept. Duplicate CDR3 protein sequences are folded into a single record with the most common DNA and genes. The V and J calls, along with clone size, are taken from TCRdb and not from the paper's own processing. The sample table contains fewer than 900,000 distinct CDR3 sequences; only one count was recorded for around 46% of them. The top ten clonotypes cover 20% to 25% of the sample.

Summary of the overall study and its limitations: A strong correlation was found between observed TCR beta diversity and the percentage of naive T cells measured by flow cytometry. As age increased, observed TCR beta diversity per million T cells dropped in a roughly linear way, and a significant reduction was already evident by age approximately 40. Compared with the aged group, the long-lived group had more naive CD4+ T cells, fewer expanded clones and increased TCR diversity, suggesting age selection. The CMV infection status of donors was not known, potentially confounding age-related changes in expanded clonotypes. Total diversity estimates from one million sequenced T cells were considered lower bounds and underestimates. Because profiling used bulk unsorted PBMCs, naive and antigen-experienced compartments could not be compared conclusively.

Donors were 35 to 40 systemically healthy Caucasian individuals from Russia aged roughly 6 to 100 years. Ten milliliters of peripheral blood were drawn from each donor into EDTA-treated Vacutainer tubes. PBMCs were isolated by Ficoll-Paque density-gradient centrifugation, with at least 6 million obtained per sample. Trizol reagent was used to extract total RNA from PBMCs, with at least 5 micrograms per sample. For every donor, an aliquot of PBMCs went through flow cytometry to measure the percentages of naive CD45RAhigh/CD27high T cells. The TCR sequence derives from a woman in her sixties in good health. Sequencing input: blood. The rearrangement combines TRBV12-3 or TRBV12-4 with TRBJ2-1, with TRBD2 matching 10 junction bases. In nucleotide form, the sequence is TGTGCCAGCAGTCCGCCTACTAGCGGGGTAGGGAATGAGCAGTTCTTC. This yields the protein CASSPPTSGVGNEQFF.